This entry lists 25 T cell receptor beta chains sequenced from one sample in a study of CD8 T cells in Susac syndrome (dated by TCRdb to about 2019). Libraries came from the immunoSEQ multiplex PCR assay. RNA was extracted with the RNeasy kit and about 0.5 to 1 ug was reverse transcribed using random hexamers. TCRdb trimmed the raw reads at Q25, called clones with MiXCR and kept productive beta chains. Rows are unified per CDR3 protein, each entry keeping the most common DNA and genes. The sample includes 150,000 to 200,000 distinct CDR3 sequences, with around 93% observed a single time. Jointly, the top ten make up more than 0.11% of the sample. Sequencing used CD4+ T cells from PBMCs. The receptors stem from a human donor in good health.

The rearrangement joins TRBV3-1 to TRBJ2-7; 7 bases fit TRBD2. Trimming took 1 base from V and 7 from J; bases not matched to a gene: 4. This CDR3 comprises 13 residues. Germline-derived CDR1 and CDR2 are LGHDT and YNNKEL (reference sequence). Here the CDR3 reads CASSQAGGSEQYF. CDR3 nucleotide sequence: TGTGCCAGCAGCCAAGCGGGGGGTTCGGAGCAGTACTTC.

The rearrangement links TRBV5-1 to TRBJ2-4, with 10 bases matching TRBD1. The CDR3 contains 15 residues. In germline, CDR1 is SGHRS, CDR2 YFSETQ. The J segment lost 7 bases and the V segment lost 4 bases, leaving 8 bases of the junction unmatched. CDR3 in amino acids: CASSPDRGLRNIQYF. The CDR3 DNA sequence: TGCGCCAGCAGCCCTGACAGGGGGCTTAGGAACATTCAGTACTTC.

The chain employs TRBV29-1 and TRBJ2-3; possibly TRBD1 or TRBD2 for D (6 bases each). Germline CDR1 SQVTM, CDR2 ANQGSEA. The CDR3 totals 14 residues. The V end lost 5 bases, the J end lost 2 bases, and 14 bases lay between the germline ends. CDR3 sequence (DNA): TGCAGCGTTAAGTGGGGGGCCCCCACAGATACGCAGTATTTT. It yields the protein CSVKWGAPTDTQYF.

This chain uses TRBV30 with TRBJ1-5; D is undetermined. The CDR3 extends over 12 amino acids. The germline V and J ends were trimmed by 1 base and 9 bases, with 10 bases remaining between them. The V gene's germline CDR1 is GTSNPN and CDR2 SVGIG (reference sequence). CDR3 coding DNA: TGTGCCTGGAGTGATGTCGGAGGGCCCCAGCATTTT. This gives the protein CAWSDVGGPQHF.

This chain links TRBV6-5 with TRBJ2-2; TRBD2 agrees at 10 bases. The CDR3 sequence is 16 residues long. V was clipped by 2 bases and J by 3 bases; unmatched bases: 3. Per germline, CDR1 MNHEY and CDR2 SVGAGI. DNA of the CDR3: TGTGCCAGCAGTTACGGCCTAGCGGGGGACACCGGGGAGCTGTTTTTT. Amino acids: CASSYGLAGDTGELFF.

The sample holds one count of this clonotype. The chain combines TRBV18 with TRBJ1-3, with D unclear. Germline V gene data show CDR1 as KGHSH and CDR2 as LQKENI. With 2 bases removed from V and 3 bases from J, the gap between germline ends came to 8 bases. There are 14 residues in the CDR3. The CDR3 spells CASSPSRIGNTIYF. In DNA, the CDR3 is TGTGCCAGCTCACCAAGCAGGATTGGAAACACCATATATTTT. The full variable domain, in which reference TRBV18 and TRBJ1-3 provide the parts outside the CDR3, is NAGVMQNPRHLVRRRGQEARLRCSPMKGHSHVYWYRQLPEEGLKFMVYLQKENIIDESGMPKERFSAEFPKEGPSILRIQQVVRGDSAAYFCASSPSRIGNTIYFGEGSWLTVV.

This chain joins TRBV9 and TRBJ1-6; weak D call: TRBD1 (5 bases). The germline V gene encodes CDR1 SGDLS and CDR2 YYNGEE. Between the trimmed V and J ends, which lost 4 bases and 5 bases, there was a span of 16 bases. The CDR3 is 16 residues long. CDR3 coding DNA: TGTGCCAGCAGCCGTAATACCGGGACGGATAATTCACCCCTCCACTTT. This codes for CASSRNTGTDNSPLHF.

The rearrangement links TRBV6-2 or TRBV6-3 to TRBJ2-5; 12 nucleotides agree with TRBD2. J was trimmed by 1 base and V by 4 bases; bases with no gene match: 7. CDR3 length: 17 amino acids. Germline lookup yields CDR1 MNHEY and CDR2 SVGEGT. CDR3: CASSSGRTSGIQETQYF. The CDR3 coding sequence is TGTGCCAGCAGTTCCGGTCGGACTAGCGGGATCCAAGAGACCCAGTACTTC.

The gene calls are TRBV11-2 and TRBJ2-7; 9 bases align to TRBD1. Germline V CDR1 and CDR2: SGHAT, FQNNGV. This CDR3 comprises 15 residues. The V segment lost 5 bases and the J segment 6 bases; nucleotides outside the gene matches: 11. CDR3 amino acids: CASSPGQGVVGEQYF. The CDR3 DNA follows: TGTGCCAGCAGCCCGGGACAGGGCGTGGTGGGCGAGCAGTACTTC.

The CDR3 sequence: CASSPLLAGAVDTQYF. The CDR3 DNA reads as TGTGCCAGCAGCCCACTTCTAGCGGGGGCGGTCGATACGCAGTATTTT. The rearrangement uses TRBV25-1 and TRBJ2-3; 10 nucleotides match TRBD2. Germline trimming cut 6 bases from V and 6 bases from J; bases unmatched to any gene: 12. This CDR3 region has 16 residues. Germline V lookup: CDR1 MGHDK, CDR2 SYGVNS.

The chain recombines TRBV20-1 with TRBJ2-1; possibly TRBD1 or TRBD2 for D (5 bases each). Germline loops: CDR1 DFQATT, CDR2 SNEGSKA (reference sequence). The V end lost 4 bases, the J end lost 9 bases, and 19 bases lay between the germline ends. CDR3 length: 14 residues. CDR3 in amino acids: CSAKRFEGIGEQFF. The CDR3 DNA is TGCAGTGCTAAGAGGTTTGAGGGGATCGGTGAGCAGTTCTTC.

This clonotype came up a few times. The gene calls are TRBV15 and TRBJ2-7, with TRBD1 matching over 7 bases. With V trimmed by 3 bases and J by 1 base, 0 bases remained unmatched. This CDR3 contains 13 residues. Looked up from germline, CDR1 is LNHNV and CDR2 is YYDKDF (reference sequence). DNA for the CDR3: TGTGCCACCAGCAGGGACAGGTCCTACGAGCAGTACTTC. This gives the protein CATSRDRSYEQYF.

This rearrangement joins TRBV2 to TRBJ2-5; TRBD1 matches 7 bases. In germline, CDR1 is SNHLY, CDR2 FYNNEI. J was trimmed by 3 bases and V by 5 bases; bases with no gene match: 3. This CDR3 has 13 residues. CDR3 loop: CASSSTGKETQYF. The CDR3 DNA follows: TGTGCCAGCAGTTCGACAGGGAAAGAGACCCAGTACTTC.

The rearrangement links TRBV28 to TRBJ2-3; 7 positions match TRBD1. The CDR3 covers 14 residues. Germline-derived CDR1 and CDR2 are MDHEN and SYDVKM. Trimming removed 5 bases from V and 6 bases from J; junction bases left unmatched: 8. CDR3 nucleotide sequence: TGTGCCAGCAGTCGATACAGGGGTCAGGATACGCAGTATTTT. Translation: CASSRYRGQDTQYF.

This sequence joins TRBV2 and TRBJ1-2; D might be TRBD1 (5 bases). This CDR3 is built from 13 residues. Germline CDR1 SNHLY, CDR2 FYNNEI. Trimming pared 7 bases from V and 4 bases from J, leaving 13 bases between. The CDR3 nucleotides are TGTGCCAGCACCGAAGGGGCAGCCTATGGCTACACCTTC. This translates into CASTEGAAYGYTF.

In nucleotides, the CDR3 is TGTGCCAGCAGCGTTTTAGCGGGAGGGGCAGATACGCAGTATTTT. This encodes CASSVLAGGADTQYF. The V call is TRBV9, the J call TRBJ2-3; TRBD2 matches at 11 bases. CDR1 and CDR2 from the germline V gene are SGDLS and YYNGEE. The CDR3 spans 15 residues. Unmatched junction bases numbered 3, after V lost 2 bases and J lost 4 bases.

The rearrangement links TRBV6-6 to TRBJ2-7; TRBD2 matches at 8 bases. The CDR3 sequence is 15 residues long. Germline CDR1 is MNHNY and CDR2 is SVGAGI (reference sequence). V trimming: 7 bases; J trimming: 0 bases; junction bases outside the gene matches: 8. The CDR3: CASTPGGDVSYEQYF. The CDR3 nucleotides are TGTGCCAGCACACCGGGGGGGGACGTCTCCTACGAGCAGTACTTC.

Only one count was recorded for this clonotype. The rearrangement uses TRBV2 and TRBJ2-3; unclear D gene. The V end lost 4 bases, the J end lost 6 bases, and 8 bases lay between the germline ends. This CDR3 contains 12 residues. Germline CDR1 reads SNHLY; CDR2 reads FYNNEI. CDR3 DNA: TGTGCCAGCAGTGGGGAAAAGGATACGCAGTATTTT. Translation: CASSGEKDTQYF.

The gene calls are TRBV12-3 or TRBV12-4 and TRBJ1-3; D is unresolved. The V and J ends lost 6 bases and 0 bases respectively, with 9 bases between them. The CDR3 covers 14 residues. CDR3 bases: TGTGCCAGCAGCTCCGGGAACTCTGGAAACACCATATATTTT. Residues: CASSSGNSGNTIYF.

The chain has TRBV30 and TRBJ1-5; D not certain. Per germline, CDR1 GTSNPN and CDR2 SVGIG (reference sequence). Trimming removed 0 bases at V and 7 bases at J, with 4 bases between. CDR3 length equals 11 residues. The CDR3: CAWSVGQPQHF. CDR3 DNA sequence: TGTGCCTGGAGTGTGGGACAGCCCCAGCATTTT.

The rearrangement uses TRBV27 and TRBJ1-5; D gene unclear. V lost 0 bases, J lost 6 bases, and 12 bases lay in between. The CDR3 has 15 amino acids. Germline CDR1 MNHEY, CDR2 SMNVEV (reference sequence). CDR3 nucleotide sequence: TGTGCCAGCAGTTTATCGTCGCGGGGTACTCAGCCCCAGCATTTT. Translated, it gives CASSLSSRGTQPQHF.

The chain has TRBV3-1 and TRBJ1-5; D is possibly TRBD1 (6 bases). Trimming cost V 1 base and J 6 bases, with 22 bases left between them. CDR1 is LGHDT and CDR2 is YNNKEL in the germline V gene (reference sequence). CDR3 size: 18 residues. CDR3 coding DNA: TGTGCCAGCAGCCAAGGGGGGGGACACCGGGCGGTAGGTCAGCCCCAGCATTTT. This codes for CASSQGGGHRAVGQPQHF.

The chain combines TRBV6-5 with TRBJ1-1, with a tentative D call TRBD1 (6 bases). CDR1 and CDR2 from the germline V gene are MNHEY and SVGAGI. The CDR3 sequence is 12 residues long. Trimming took off 7 bases at V and 4 bases at J, with 10 bases between the two ends. CDR3: CASMQGTTEAFF. DNA of the CDR3: TGTGCCAGCATGCAGGGGACCACTGAAGCTTTCTTT.

J is TRBJ2-5 and V is TRBV6-1; 15 bases agree with TRBD2. Germline V lookup: CDR1 MNHNS, CDR2 SASEGT. J gave up 5 bases and V 6 bases, and 7 bases lay outside the gene matches. There are 16 residues in the CDR3. CDR3 in amino acids: CASSGGLAGGVETQYF. The CDR3 coding sequence is TGTGCCAGCAGCGGGGGACTAGCGGGGGGCGTGGAGACCCAGTACTTC.

The chain recombines TRBV7-9 with TRBJ2-3; D not resolved. The CDR3 runs 14 residues. Trimming stripped 10 bases from V and 1 base from J, with 15 bases between. Per the germline V gene, CDR1 is SEHNR and CDR2 is FQNEAQ (reference sequence). The CDR3 region has the DNA TGTGCCATCGCCCCGGCGGCGGGCACAGATACGCAGTATTTT. Translating gives CAIAPAAGTDTQYF.